The clone carrying this T cell receptor (beta chain) was picked up many times. Its antigen remains unknown. Built from TCR beta cDNA, the libraries had unique molecular identifiers in them. Input populations of about 1 to 11 million T cells gave rise to approximately 500,000 cDNA molecules. TCRdb independently ran MiXCR on the PCR reads; one entry per CDR3 protein. The sample has more than 450,000 distinct CDR3 sequences; around 34% are singletons. The data derive from a study of post-analysis software for immune sequencing data. In the study overall: Relapsing-remitting, secondary progressive and progressive-relapsing multiple sclerosis courses were included. Study-level results: Same-batch preparations were strongly co-clustered by F measure. TRBV5-6, TRBV5-1 and TRBV20-1 belonged to a set of roughly 5 TRBV segments that were more frequent in patients than controls.

This CDR3 contains 13 residues. With 7 bases removed from V and 4 bases from J, the gap between germline ends came to 14 bases. Germline CDR1 SQVTM, CDR2 ANQGSEA. The sequenced material came from blood. J is TRBJ2-1 and V is TRBV29-1, with D uncertain. The TCR originated in a girl aged 2 to 17 with multiple sclerosis. The CDR3 coding sequence is TGCAGCGCCCAAGGCGCCCTATACAATGAGCAGTTCTTC. This codes for CSAQGALYNEQFF.